This T cell receptor (beta chain) was retrieved from a study of shared clonotypes between healthy human individuals. Assay execution proceeded at the deep level. Several immunoSEQ plates held equal portions of the genomic DNA taken from each subset. Assay used: immunoSEQ multiplex PCR; TCRdb lists only in-frame clones, some missing. This table holds 2 million to 2.5 million clones, around 90% found once. Germline trimming cut 3 bases from V and 7 bases from J; bases unmatched to any gene: 13. The germline V gene encodes CDR1 LNHDA and CDR2 SQIVND (reference sequence). This CDR3 has 17 amino acids. This clone was recorded a few times.

The receptor comes from a man younger than 35 in good health. Some clones in this sample may be carry-over from other donors' samples. The sample consisted of naive CD4+ T cells from PBMCs. The sample's subset: CD45RA+ positively selected. V is TRBV19 and J is TRBJ2-1; 9 bases agree with TRBD2. The CDR3 sequence is CASSISGRSGRSNEQFF. CDR3 sequence (DNA): TGTGCCAGTAGTATCTCAGGGCGAAGCGGGAGGTCAAATGAGCAGTTCTTC.